The source of this T cell receptor (beta chain) is a study of response to subunit inactivated influenza vaccine (dated by TCRdb to the late 2010s). With respect to the entire study: To follow how T cells responded to a trivalent subunit inactivated influenza vaccine, the researchers relied on deep quantitative profiling of the T cell receptor repertoire. The study at large found these results: It was suggested by the authors that each seasonal influenza vaccination may recruit only a limited number of new T cells.

This clonotype was seen repeatedly, ten times or more. Its cognate antigen has yet to be identified. No base quality values were provided; no much bigger clone lies one nucleotide off. Libraries were constructed by RT-PCR. Sequenced on an Illumina HiSeq 2500. TCRdb itself trimmed the public reads at Q25 with fastp, ran MiXCR and retained productive beta chains. Rows are combined by CDR3 protein, so each entry shows the most common genes and DNA. This sample lists about 530,000 distinct CDR3 sequences; 12% were detected once. 10% of the sample is in the top ten clones. The germline V gene gives CDR1 as SGHDT and CDR2 as YYEEEE. The CDR3 measures 14 amino acids from cysteine to phenylalanine. Only the CDR3 DNA stays, 42 bases, in frame from base 1. Trimming costs V 0 bases and J 4 bases, and their ends lie 8 bases apart.

The receptor comes from a man in his fifties or sixties who received an inactivated influenza vaccine. Donor details come from another sample of the same person, matched by shared clones. The V gene is TRBV5-6 and the J gene is TRBJ2-1; the D gene lacks a confident call. The material sequenced was PBMCs from blood, taken on the day of vaccination. The CDR3 region has the sequence CASSLEVEYNEQFF. The sequence in DNA is TGTGCCAGCAGCTTGGAGGTAGAGTACAATGAGCAGTTCTTC.